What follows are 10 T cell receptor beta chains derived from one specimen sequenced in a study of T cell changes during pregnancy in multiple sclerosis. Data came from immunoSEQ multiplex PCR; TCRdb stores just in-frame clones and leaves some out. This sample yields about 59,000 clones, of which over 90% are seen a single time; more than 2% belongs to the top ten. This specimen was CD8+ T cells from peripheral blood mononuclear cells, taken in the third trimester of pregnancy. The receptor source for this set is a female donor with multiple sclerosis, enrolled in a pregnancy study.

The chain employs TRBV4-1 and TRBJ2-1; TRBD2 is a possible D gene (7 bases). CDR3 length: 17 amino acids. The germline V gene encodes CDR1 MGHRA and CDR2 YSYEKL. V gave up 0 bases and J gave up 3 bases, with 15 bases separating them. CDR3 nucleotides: TGCGCCAGCAGCCAAGAACAAGGGGGGGGGATCTACAATGAGCAGTTCTTC. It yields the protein CASSQEQGGGIYNEQFF.

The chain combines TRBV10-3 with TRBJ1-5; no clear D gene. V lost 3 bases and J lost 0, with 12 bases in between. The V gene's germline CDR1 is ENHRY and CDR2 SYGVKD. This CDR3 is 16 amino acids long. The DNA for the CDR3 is TGTGCCATCAGTGAAGGCGGAGACTATAGCAATCAGCCCCAGCATTTT. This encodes CAISEGGDYSNQPQHF.

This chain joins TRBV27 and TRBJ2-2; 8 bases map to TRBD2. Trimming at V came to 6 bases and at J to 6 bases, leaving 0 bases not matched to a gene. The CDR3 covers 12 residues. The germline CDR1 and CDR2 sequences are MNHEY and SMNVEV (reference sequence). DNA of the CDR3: TGTGCCAGCAGGGGACTAGCCGGGGAGCTGTTTTTT. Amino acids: CASRGLAGELFF.

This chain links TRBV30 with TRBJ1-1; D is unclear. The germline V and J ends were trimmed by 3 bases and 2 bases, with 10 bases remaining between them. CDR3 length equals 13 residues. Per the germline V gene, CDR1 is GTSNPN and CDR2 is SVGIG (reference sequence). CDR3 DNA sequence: TGTGCCTGGAGCTTGAGCGGAAACACTGAAGCTTTCTTT. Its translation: CAWSLSGNTEAFF.

The CDR3 DNA sequence: TGTGCCAGCACGACTACTGTCTTGGATACCTCCTCCTACAATGAGCAGTTCTTC. It encodes CASTTTVLDTSSYNEQFF. The chain employs TRBV28 and TRBJ2-1; a weak D match, TRBD2 (5 bases). The V and J ends lost 7 bases and 0 bases respectively, with 22 bases between them. Per the germline V gene, CDR1 is MDHEN and CDR2 is SYDVKM. CDR3 length: 18 amino acids.

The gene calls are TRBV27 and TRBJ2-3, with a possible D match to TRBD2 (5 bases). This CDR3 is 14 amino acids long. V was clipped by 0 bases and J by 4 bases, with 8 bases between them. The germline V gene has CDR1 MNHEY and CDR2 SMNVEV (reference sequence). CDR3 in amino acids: CASSLSEGPDTQYF. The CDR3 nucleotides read TGTGCCAGCAGTTTATCCGAGGGCCCAGATACGCAGTATTTT.

The CDR3 region is CASSYGTSGSYEQYF. The CDR3 bases are TGTGCCAGTAGTTATGGGACTAGCGGTTCCTACGAGCAGTACTTC. The J gene is TRBJ2-7, the V gene TRBV19, with 11 bases matching TRBD2. The germline gives CDR1 LNHDA, CDR2 SQIVND (reference sequence). V trimming: 5 bases; J trimming: 1 base; junction bases outside the gene matches: 4. The CDR3 is 15 residues long.

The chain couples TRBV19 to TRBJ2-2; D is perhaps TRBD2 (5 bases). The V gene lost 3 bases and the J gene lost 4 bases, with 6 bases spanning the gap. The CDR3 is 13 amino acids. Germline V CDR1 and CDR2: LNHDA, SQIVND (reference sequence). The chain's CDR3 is CASSIAGTGELFF. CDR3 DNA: TGTGCCAGTAGTATTGCGGGCACCGGGGAGCTGTTTTTT.

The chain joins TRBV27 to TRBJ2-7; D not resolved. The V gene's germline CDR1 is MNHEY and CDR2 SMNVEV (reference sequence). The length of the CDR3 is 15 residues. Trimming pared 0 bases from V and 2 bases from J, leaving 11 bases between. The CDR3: CASSLSALSPYEQYF. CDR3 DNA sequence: TGTGCCAGCAGTTTATCGGCCCTTAGCCCCTACGAGCAGTACTTC.

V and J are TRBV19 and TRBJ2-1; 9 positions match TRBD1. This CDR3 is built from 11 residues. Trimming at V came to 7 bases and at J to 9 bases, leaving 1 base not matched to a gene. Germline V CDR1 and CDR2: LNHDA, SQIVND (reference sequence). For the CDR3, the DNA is TGTGCCAGTAACAGGGGGCGTGAGCAGTTCTTC. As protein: CASNRGREQFF. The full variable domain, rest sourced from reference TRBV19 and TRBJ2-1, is DGGITQSPKYLFRKEGQNVTLSCEQNLNHDAMYWYRQDPGQGLRLIYYSQIVNDFQKGDIAEGYSVSREKKESFPLTVTSAQKNPTAFYLCASNRGREQFFGPGTRLTVL.